The 26 T cell receptor beta chains below all came from one sample that was sequenced in a study of a mutant IDH1 vaccine in newly diagnosed glioma (dated by TCRdb to about 2021). The library relied on the immunoSEQ multiplex PCR assay. This is the immuneACCESS table as TCRdb keeps it, with only in-frame sequences that have V and J called. A part of the clones is gone; compared with another copy, unresolved V genes explain less than half, and the rest is unexplained. The sample table lists some 21,000 clones, about 85% of them with a count of one. The ten largest clones add up to less than 6% of the sample. The time point label for this specimen denotes: baseline, week 1 (first vaccination visit). Read against the paper, the sample's treatment or condition label means: pre-vaccination baseline after standard-of-care therapy. The sequenced sample was PBMCs, obtained from a glioma patient treated with radiotherapy, temozolomide or both. The receptors were gathered from a man between 35 and 55 years old with glioma.

This clone occurred once. Relative to the germline gene, one junction end is altered; a read error may explain this. The chain uses TRBV6-1 and TRBJ1-1; possible D gene TRBD1, 6 bases. Germline CDR1 is MNHNS and CDR2 is SASEGT. This CDR3 spans 15 amino acids. DNA for the CDR3: TGTGCCAGCAGTCAAGCGGGGGCGGGAAGCACTGAAGCTTTCTTT. Translation gives CASSQAGAGSTEAFF.

This chain joins TRBV29-1 and TRBJ2-1; D is ambiguous. V gave up 1 base and J gave up 13 bases, with 11 bases separating them. Germline lookup yields CDR1 SQVTM and CDR2 ANQGSEA. This CDR3 contains 11 residues. The CDR3 coding sequence is TGCAGCGTTGAAGTAGTGAACAGTCAGTTCTTC. Translating it yields CSVEVVNSQFF.

The genes are TRBV2 and TRBJ2-6; D assignment may be TRBD1 or TRBD2 (7 bases each). Looked up from germline, CDR1 is SNHLY and CDR2 is FYNNEI. The CDR3 totals 17 residues. V gave up 4 bases and J gave up 0 bases, with 13 bases separating them. The CDR3 DNA reads as TGTGCCAGCAGTGTCTCAGGGGGGGCCTCTGGGGCCAACGTCCTGACTTTC. Residues: CASSVSGGASGANVLTF.

The chain is built from TRBV30 and TRBJ1-2; 8 bases map to TRBD1. The CDR3 is 13 amino acids. Germline V gives CDR1 GTSNPN, CDR2 SVGIG (reference sequence). Losses at the gene ends were 7 bases for V and 4 bases for J; bases not matched to a gene: 8. CDR3 nucleotide sequence: TGTGCCTTACTGACAGGGGTGGGCTATGGCTACACCTTC. This encodes CALLTGVGYGYTF.

The rearrangement links TRBV5-1 to TRBJ2-5, with 11 bases matching TRBD1. CDR3 length equals 16 residues. CDR1 and CDR2 from the germline V gene are SGHRS and YFSETQ. V gave up 7 bases and J gave up 0 bases; unmatched junction bases: 8. The CDR3 sequence: CASLSGTGGYQETQYF. The CDR3 DNA follows: TGCGCCAGCCTTTCGGGGACAGGGGGATACCAAGAGACCCAGTACTTC.

This sequence joins TRBV25-1 and TRBJ2-1, with D possibly being TRBD1 or TRBD2 (6 bases each). Germline V gives CDR1 MGHDK, CDR2 SYGVNS. Trimming pared 5 bases from V and 4 bases from J, leaving 18 bases between. This CDR3 spans 16 amino acids. The CDR3 loop reads CASSNLGGTDYNEQFF. CDR3 nucleotides: TGTGCCAGCAGTAATTTAGGGGGGACGGATTACAATGAGCAGTTCTTC.

The chain is built from TRBV6-5 and TRBJ2-7, with D unresolved. V was cut by 5 bases and J by 7 bases, with 18 bases left in between. This CDR3 is built from 14 residues. Germline CDR1 MNHEY, CDR2 SVGAGI. CDR3 in DNA: TGTGCCAGCAGTGCCTCGACCAGGCCTTGGGAGCAGTACGTC. The encoded protein is CASSASTRPWEQYV.

This chain connects TRBV7-2 to TRBJ1-1; D uncertain. CDR1 and CDR2 (germline): SGHTA, FQGNSA. V lost 1 base and J lost 0, with 6 bases in between. The length of the CDR3 is 14 residues. In nucleotides, the CDR3 is TGTGCCAGCAGCTTAGATGGGCTGAACACTGAAGCTTTCTTT. Translating it yields CASSLDGLNTEAFF. Together with reference TRBV7-2 and TRBJ1-1, the CDR3 gives the full variable domain: GAGVSQSPSNKVTEKGKDVELRCDPISGHTALYWYRQSLGQGLEFLIYFQGNSAPDKSGLPSDRFSAERTGGSVSTLTIQRTQQEDSAVYLCASSLDGLNTEAFFGQGTRLTVV.

V usage is TRBV5-1 and J usage is TRBJ2-5; no reliable D call. The germline V gene has CDR1 SGHRS and CDR2 YFSETQ. The CDR3 loop spans 14 amino acids. Trimming took off 2 bases at V and 1 base at J, with 9 bases between the two ends. CDR3 nucleotide sequence: TGCGCCAGCAGCTTATTATACTTCCAAGAGACCCAGTACTTC. This codes for CASSLLYFQETQYF.

This chain connects TRBV9 to TRBJ1-6; no clear D. The V end was cut by 3 bases, the J end by 0 bases, with 10 bases between. Germline-derived CDR1 and CDR2 are SGDLS and YYNGEE. The CDR3 has 16 residues. CDR3 coding DNA: TGTGCCAGCAGCGCCTCAGTCAGCTCCTATAATTCACCCCTCCACTTT. This codes for CASSASVSSYNSPLHF.

V and J are TRBV5-6 and TRBJ2-2; D is ambiguous. Trimming stripped 1 base from V and 3 bases from J, with 10 bases between. The CDR3 contains 15 residues. Germline CDR1 and CDR2: SGHDT and YYEEEE. CDR3 DNA: TGTGCCAGCAGCTTGAGTACCAGCTACACCGGGGAGCTGTTTTTT. Encoded protein: CASSLSTSYTGELFF.

The chain recombines TRBV6-1 with TRBJ1-4; TRBD1 is a possible D gene (5 bases). This CDR3 spans 13 amino acids. V was shortened by 1 base and J by 7 bases, with 7 bases between the two germline ends. The germline gives CDR1 MNHNS, CDR2 SASEGT. This CDR3 reads CASSEEGREKLFF. CDR3 nucleotides: TGTGCCAGCAGTGAAGAGGGACGTGAAAAACTGTTTTTT.

This chain links TRBV6-6 with TRBJ2-7, with D tentatively TRBD1 (6 bases). This CDR3 is 12 amino acids long. The germline V gene has CDR1 MNHNY and CDR2 SVGAGI (reference sequence). V was clipped by 2 bases and J by 6 bases, with 8 bases between them. The CDR3: CASSYDRSEQYF. The CDR3 nucleotides read TGTGCCAGCAGTTACGACAGGAGCGAGCAGTACTTC.

This chain uses TRBV30 with TRBJ1-1; tentative D call: TRBD1 (6 bases). Germline CDR1 is GTSNPN and CDR2 is SVGIG (reference sequence). The V end lost 6 bases, the J end lost 5 bases, and 16 bases lay between the germline ends. This CDR3 is built from 13 residues. In DNA, the CDR3 is TGTGCCTGTTCCTCAGGGGTGCTAACTGAAGCTTTCTTT. Its translation: CACSSGVLTEAFF.

The V and J genes are TRBV4-2 and TRBJ2-3, with TRBD2 identical over 11 bases. This CDR3 has 17 amino acids. V dropped 1 base and J dropped 5; count of bases not matched to a gene: 8. Germline assignment: CDR1 LGHNA and CDR2 YNFKEQ. The CDR3 nucleotides are TGTGCCAGCAGCCAAGTTACCCTAGCGGGAGGAGGAGATACGCAGTATTTT. Translation: CASSQVTLAGGGDTQYF.

The genes are TRBV20-1 and TRBJ2-7; D is perhaps TRBD2 (6 bases). Germline lookup yields CDR1 DFQATT and CDR2 SNEGSKA (reference sequence). V was pared by 1 base and J by 5 bases, with 6 bases between. The CDR3 sequence is 11 residues long. DNA for the CDR3: TGCAGTGCTAGAGGCGGGGACGAGCAGTACTTC. It is translated as CSARGGDEQYF.

V gene TRBV9 combines with J gene TRBJ2-1, with 8 bases that match TRBD2. After removal of 0 bases from V and 6 bases from J, the junction contained 23 bases not matched to a gene. This CDR3 is built from 21 residues. The germline CDR1 and CDR2 sequences are SGDLS and YYNGEE. The DNA of the CDR3 is TGTGCCAGCAGCGTAGCTAAAGGCCCGACCTCAAGGCTAGCGGGTAGCAATGAGCAGTTCTTC. Translating it yields CASSVAKGPTSRLAGSNEQFF.

This chain uses TRBV10-3 with TRBJ2-7, with 9 bases identical to TRBD1. Germline V lookup: CDR1 ENHRY, CDR2 SYGVKD. There are 13 residues in the CDR3. V shed 6 bases, J shed 4 bases, and the junction held 4 bases outside the gene matches. CDR3 nucleotide sequence: TGTGCCATCAGCGGGACAGGGTGGTACGAGCAGTACTTC. Its protein is CAISGTGWYEQYF.

The rearrangement uses TRBV19 and TRBJ1-1; D is perhaps TRBD1 (5 bases). V was trimmed by 3 bases and J by 5 bases, leaving 10 bases between them. CDR1 is LNHDA and CDR2 is SQIVND in the germline V gene (reference sequence). This CDR3 is 13 amino acids long. The CDR3 DNA is TGTGCCAGTAGTATCCAGGGTCTGACTGAAGCTTTCTTT. Amino acids: CASSIQGLTEAFF. The entire variable domain, with the rest obtained from reference TRBV19 and TRBJ1-1, is as follows: DGGITQSPKYLFRKEGQNVTLSCEQNLNHDAMYWYRQDPGQGLRLIYYSQIVNDFQKGDIAEGYSVSREKKESFPLTVTSAQKNPTAFYLCASSIQGLTEAFFGQGTRLTVV.

The chain employs TRBV5-4 and TRBJ2-7; 7 nucleotides match TRBD1. The CDR3 has 13 amino acids. Unmatched junction bases numbered 5, after V lost 4 bases and J lost 4 bases. Germline lookup yields CDR1 SGHNT and CDR2 YYREEE (reference sequence). In DNA form, the CDR3 reads TGTGCCAGCAGCGTAAACAGGGGTTACGAGCAGTACGTC. This encodes CASSVNRGYEQYV.

This sequence joins TRBV4-1 and TRBJ1-6; D unclear. Looked up from germline, CDR1 is MGHRA and CDR2 is YSYEKL. CDR3 length equals 15 residues. With 1 base removed from V and 0 bases from J, the gap between germline ends came to 4 bases. The CDR3 nucleotides read TGCGCCAGCAGCCAAGGGAACTCCTATAATTCACCCCTCCACTTT. Protein sequence: CASSQGNSYNSPLHF.

The chain employs TRBV10-1 and TRBJ1-1; D unclear. The V end lost 5 bases, the J end lost 1 base, and 17 bases lay between the germline ends. Per the germline V gene, CDR1 is WNHNN and CDR2 is SYGVQD (reference sequence). The CDR3 sequence is 16 residues long. CDR3 protein: CASSYQVIHGNTEAFF. The CDR3 DNA reads TGCGCCAGCAGTTATCAAGTTATTCATGGGAACACTGAAGCTTTCTTT.

The CDR3 sequence is CASSWGTGVLAEAFF. CDR3 in DNA: TGCGCCAGCAGCTGGGGGACAGGGGTATTGGCTGAAGCTTTCTTT. V usage is TRBV5-1 and J usage is TRBJ1-1; TRBD1 matches at 10 bases. CDR3 size: 15 residues. Per germline, CDR1 SGHRS and CDR2 YFSETQ. The junction had 8 bases not matched to a gene; V was cut back by 3 bases and J by 6 bases.

This clone is a singleton in its sample. The chain links TRBV20-1 to TRBJ1-1; no clear D gene. The length of the CDR3 is 10 residues. V lost 6 bases to trimming and J lost 6 bases, with 8 bases between them. Germline CDR1 and CDR2: DFQATT and SNEGSKA (reference sequence). The CDR3 region has the DNA TGCAGTGCCGGTGGAGCTGAAGCTTTCTTT. It codes for CSAGGAEAFF.

A single count supports this clone. The rearrangement uses TRBV30 and TRBJ2-5, with D possibly matching TRBD2 (5 bases). The CDR3 loop spans 16 amino acids. Germline V gene data show CDR1 as GTSNPN and CDR2 as SVGIG (reference sequence). Trimming stripped 2 bases from V and 5 bases from J, with 21 bases between. CDR3 coding DNA: TGTGCCTGGAGTACCCCCCGGGGAGTCCGACCGGAGACCCAGTACTTC. Its protein product is CAWSTPRGVRPETQYF.

The chain combines TRBV6-5 with TRBJ1-1; D is perhaps TRBD1 (5 bases). This CDR3 comprises 16 residues. Germline-derived CDR1 and CDR2 are MNHEY and SVGAGI. V lost 0 bases and J 5 bases, leaving 16 bases between the germline ends. CDR3 coding DNA: TGTGCCAGCAGTTACTCGACAGACGGGCATAGGACTGAAGCTTTCTTT. Translated, it gives CASSYSTDGHRTEAFF.